The 14 T cell receptor beta chains in this list originate from one sample, sequenced in a study of blood T cell repertoires in COVID-19. TCRdb keeps only in-frame clones here, not all; method: immunoSEQ multiplex PCR. The sample includes about 50,000 clones, 75% to 90% of them seen just once. The specimen was peripheral blood. The receptors were gathered from a man aged 60 to 75 with acute or convalescent COVID-19.

The chain couples TRBV9 to TRBJ2-2, with D perhaps matching TRBD2 (6 bases). With 6 bases removed from V and 1 base from J, the gap between germline ends came to 10 bases. The CDR3 contains 14 residues. CDR1 SGDLS and CDR2 YYNGEE come from the germline V gene. DNA for the CDR3: TGTGCCAGCATGGAGGGATTGAACACCGGGGAGCTGTTTTTT. This sequence encodes CASMEGLNTGELFF.

This chain connects TRBV6-5 to TRBJ2-2; D is perhaps TRBD1 (6 bases). The ends were cut back, 6 bases at V and 0 bases at J, with 11 bases in the middle. The CDR3 loop spans 15 amino acids. Per germline, CDR1 MNHEY and CDR2 SVGAGI. The DNA for the CDR3 is TGTGCCAGCAGAACCGGGACAACGAACACCGGGGAGCTGTTTTTT. As protein: CASRTGTTNTGELFF.

As for this clone: One end of the junction is discordant with germline, which a read error may explain. The CDR3 sequence: CASSQAILSVSGANVLTF. As DNA, the CDR3 is TGCGCCAGCAGTCAAGCGATACTGAGCGTATCTGGGGCCAACGTCCTGACTTTC. The V gene is TRBV4-1, the J gene TRBJ2-6; no clear D. CDR3 length equals 18 residues. Germline V gene lookup returns CDR1 MGHRA and CDR2 YSYEKL.

This rearrangement joins TRBV4-1 to TRBJ2-2, with 15 bases that match TRBD2. CDR1 MGHRA and CDR2 YSYEKL come from the germline V gene. The CDR3 contains 17 residues. The J segment lost 5 bases and the V segment lost 2 bases, leaving 3 bases of the junction unmatched. This CDR3 is CASSQTGLAGGTGELFF. CDR3 sequence (DNA): TGCGCCAGCAGCCAAACGGGACTAGCGGGAGGAACCGGGGAGCTGTTTTTT.

The V call is TRBV27, the J call TRBJ1-5, with 7 bases that match TRBD1. J was trimmed by 6 bases and V by 3 bases; bases with no gene match: 8. Germline V gene sequence: CDR1 MNHEY, CDR2 SMNVEV (reference sequence). The CDR3 runs to 15 residues. The CDR3 sequence is CASSFGQGGIQPQHF. The CDR3 DNA reads as TGTGCCAGCAGTTTTGGTCAGGGGGGTATTCAGCCCCAGCATTTT.

This clone came up once. This chain links TRBV5-6 with TRBJ2-7; D possibly corresponds to TRBD2 (5 bases). Trimming stripped 3 bases from V and 2 bases from J, with 9 bases between. Germline CDR1 SGHDT, CDR2 YYEEEE. The CDR3 is 13 residues long. The CDR3 nucleotides read TGTGCCAGCAGCTCGGGGTTTACCTACGAGCAGTACTTC. Protein sequence: CASSSGFTYEQYF.

The chain recombines TRBV7-3 with TRBJ2-3; 14 nucleotides align to TRBD2. Germline V lookup: CDR1 SGHTA, CDR2 FQGTGA. With V trimmed by 5 bases and J by 3 bases, 7 bases remained unmatched. The CDR3 consists of 17 residues. CDR3 DNA: TGTGCCAGCAGCCCCACCGGGACTAGCGGGAGTACAGATACGCAGTATTTT. It codes for CASSPTGTSGSTDTQYF.

This clone occurred once. This sequence joins TRBV19 and TRBJ1-1; a weak D match, TRBD1 (5 bases). Trimming cost V 5 bases and J 2 bases, with 12 bases left between them. Germline V CDR1 and CDR2: LNHDA, SQIVND (reference sequence). The CDR3 is made up of 14 amino acids. CDR3 nucleotides: TGTGCCAGTAGTCTGGGCGACAGAAACACTGAAGCTTTCTTT. This codes for CASSLGDRNTEAFF. Filled out from reference TRBV19 and TRBJ1-1, the complete variable domain reads DGGITQSPKYLFRKEGQNVTLSCEQNLNHDAMYWYRQDPGQGLRLIYYSQIVNDFQKGDIAEGYSVSREKKESFPLTVTSAQKNPTAFYLCASSLGDRNTEAFFGQGTRLTVV.

This chain links TRBV4-2 with TRBJ2-7, with 9 bases lining up with TRBD2. Trimming at V came to 1 base and at J to 2 bases, leaving 3 bases not matched to a gene. Germline V gene sequence: CDR1 LGHNA, CDR2 YNFKEQ. CDR3 size: 15 residues. The CDR3 nucleotides read TGTGCCAGCAGCCAAGTTGGCGGGAGGGCCTACGAGCAGTACTTC. Its translation is CASSQVGGRAYEQYF.

V and J are TRBV24-1 and TRBJ2-1; 9 bases are a match to TRBD2. CDR3 length equals 14 residues. The germline CDR1 and CDR2 sequences are KGHDR and SFDVKD. V shed 3 bases and J 8 bases; nucleotides not matched to a gene: 4. CDR3 bases: TGTGCCACCAGTGATAGTATAGCGGGAGATGAGCAGTTCTTC. This gives the protein CATSDSIAGDEQFF.

The genes are TRBV12-3 or TRBV12-4 and TRBJ1-1, with 7 positions matching TRBD1. This CDR3 has 13 amino acids. The J segment lost 7 bases and the V segment lost 3 bases, leaving 5 bases of the junction unmatched. CDR3 amino acids: CASSFDRDSEAFF. For the CDR3, the DNA is TGTGCCAGCAGTTTTGACCGGGACAGTGAAGCTTTCTTT.

J is TRBJ2-7 and V is TRBV7-3; a weak D match, TRBD1 (8 bases). The CDR3 is made up of 13 amino acids. CDR1 and CDR2 (germline): SGHTA, FQGTGA. Trimming removed 8 bases at V and 6 bases at J, with 17 bases between. CDR3 amino acids: CASGLGTGGEQYF. The CDR3 bases are TGTGCCAGCGGACTAGGGACAGGCGGCGAGCAGTACTTC.

The rearrangement links TRBV12-5 to TRBJ2-5; D remains unclear. V lost 2 bases and J 2 bases, leaving 6 bases between the germline ends. CDR3 length equals 13 residues. The germline CDR1 and CDR2 sequences are LGHNT and FRNRAP. The CDR3 DNA reads TGTGCTAGTGGTTTGCCAGGACAAGAGACCCAGTACTTC. Protein sequence: CASGLPGQETQYF.

The V gene is TRBV5-1, the J gene TRBJ1-3; maybe TRBD1 (6 bases). V shed 3 bases and J shed 4 bases, with 14 bases lying between them. The CDR3 length is 15 residues. The germline V gene has CDR1 SGHRS and CDR2 YFSETQ. CDR3 region: CASSSGTSGGNTIYF. The DNA of the CDR3 is TGCGCCAGCAGCTCCGGGACATCGGGAGGAAACACCATATATTTT.